This T cell receptor beta chain stems from a study of blood T cell repertoires in COVID-19. Study in general: The samples span acute and convalescent COVID-19 from the United States, Italy and Spain.

V lost 3 bases, J lost 8 bases, and 11 bases lay in between. The CDR3 extends over 13 amino acids. Germline V gives CDR1 SEHNR, CDR2 FQNEAQ (reference sequence). It was during active infection that Seattle patients were enrolled and then longitudinally followed. Authors' data handling: The assay estimated nucleated cells by amplifying reference gene primers. Here immunoSEQ multiplex PCR was the method, and the copy in TCRdb shows in-frame clones only, minus some. That table supplies the V and J calls and clone size; D and trimming were determined from the DNA. This table holds fewer than 350,000 clones, 75% to 90% found once.

This chain connects TRBV7-9 to TRBJ1-5; maybe TRBD1 (5 bases). The source is a woman in her seventies with COVID-19, enrolled during active disease. Sequenced material: peripheral blood. The CDR3 region is CASSFTGREPQHF. The DNA for the CDR3 is TGTGCCAGCAGCTTCACAGGTCGGGAGCCCCAGCATTTT.